This TCR beta chain was sequenced for a study of T cell responses to AZD1222 COVID-19 vaccine. Germline V CDR1 and CDR2: ENHRY, SYGVKD. The CDR3 is 15 residues long. V lost 6 bases and J 3 bases, leaving 14 bases between the germline ends. Using immunoSEQ multiplex PCR, the repertoire was profiled, and TCRdb retains in-frame clones only, with some absent. This sample has 150,000 or so clones, with approximately 90% found just once. The sequence was collected from an adult in good health. The chain combines TRBV10-3 with TRBJ2-2, with a tentative D call TRBD1 (5 bases). The sequences come from peripheral blood, collected on day 0 of AZD1222 vaccination. The CDR3 here is CAISLGEEYTGELFF. CDR3 nucleotide sequence: TGTGCCATCAGCTTAGGGGAAGAGTACACCGGGGAGCTGTTTTTT.